Shown below are 20 T cell receptor beta chains from a single sample sequenced in a study of blood T cells in healthy people across ages. A second roughly 6 to 12 cycle PCR used barcoded and J-beta primers. TCRdb itself ran the 5' RACE reads through MiXCR, one entry per CDR3 protein. Of about 1.4 million distinct CDR3 sequences listed, roughly 64% are singletons. Sequencing used blood. Receptor source: a man younger than 30 in good health.

This clonotype was seen only a few times. The rearrangement joins TRBV12-3 or TRBV12-4 to TRBJ2-1; 8 bases are a match to TRBD2. Trimming took 7 bases from V and 9 from J; bases not matched to a gene: 2. The CDR3 is 11 amino acids. The CDR3 coding sequence is TGTGCCAGCACCCGGGGGGGTGAGCAGTTCTTC. This translates into CASTRGGEQFF.

V is TRBV6-2 or TRBV6-3 and J is TRBJ2-3, with D unresolved. Between the trimmed V and J ends, which lost 8 bases and 2 bases, there was a span of 11 bases. Germline V gene lookup returns CDR1 MNHEY and CDR2 SVGEGT. The CDR3 contains 13 residues. The CDR3 DNA reads as TGTGCCAGCCGTCCATCCGCCACAGATACGCAGTATTTT. Its translation is CASRPSATDTQYF.

This clonotype was seen just once. The chain has TRBV20-1 and TRBJ2-7, with D tentatively TRBD2 (6 bases). With the DNA end fitting TRBJ2-5 better, the J assignment may be wrong. Germline V CDR1 and CDR2: DFQATT, SNEGSKA (reference sequence). The CDR3 totals 16 residues. The CDR3 nucleotides are TGCAGTGCTAGAGATTTGGGGGTCAGGAGGGGTGAGACCCAGTACTTC. As protein: CSARDLGVRRGETQYF.

This clonotype has more than one count but fewer than ten. This sequence joins TRBV29-1 and TRBJ2-7; 8 bases agree with TRBD1. This CDR3 is built from 12 residues. Germline V gene sequence: CDR1 SQVTM, CDR2 ANQGSEA. Trimming removed 6 bases from V and 4 bases from J; junction bases left unmatched: 5. In DNA, the CDR3 is TGCAGCGTCGCAGGGGGCAGGTACGAGCAGTACTTC. Protein sequence: CSVAGGRYEQYF.

The sample holds one count of this clonotype. This rearrangement joins TRBV12-3 or TRBV12-4 to TRBJ2-1; the match to TRBD2 covers 9 bases. The length of the CDR3 is 14 residues. V lost 6 bases and J lost 5; bases outside the gene matches: 5. The CDR3: CASRGLALNNEQFF. The CDR3 bases are TGTGCCAGCAGGGGACTAGCCCTCAACAATGAGCAGTTCTTC.

The chain employs TRBV4-1 and TRBJ2-5; unclear D gene. There are 15 residues in the CDR3. Trimming cost V 3 bases and J 0 bases, with 11 bases left between them. The germline V gene encodes CDR1 MGHRA and CDR2 YSYEKL. CDR3 sequence reads: CASSQHGRYQETQYF. CDR3 nucleotides: TGCGCCAGCAGCCAGCACGGCCGTTACCAAGAGACCCAGTACTTC.

In its sample, this clonotype was seen once. For the CDR3, the DNA is TGTGCCAGCAGTTTGACTAGCGGGAGGGCCTCGTTGAACGAGCAGTACTTC. Translation gives CASSLTSGRASLNEQYF. The gene calls are TRBV12-3 or TRBV12-4 and TRBJ2-7; 14 bases match TRBD2. J was trimmed by 5 bases and V by 3 bases; bases with no gene match: 9. CDR3 length: 17 residues.

The V call is TRBV9, the J call TRBJ2-7; D unresolved. The ends were cut back, 4 bases at V and 0 bases at J, with 14 bases in the middle. The CDR3 totals 15 residues. Germline-derived CDR1 and CDR2 are SGDLS and YYNGEE. CDR3 protein: CASSPRLDSSYEQYF. As DNA, the CDR3 is TGTGCCAGCAGCCCTCGACTCGATAGCTCCTACGAGCAGTACTTC.

This sequence joins TRBV4-1 and TRBJ2-3; D possibly corresponds to TRBD1 (6 bases). V was cut by 1 base and J by 6 bases, with 17 bases left in between. This CDR3 spans 16 amino acids. Germline V CDR1 and CDR2: MGHRA, YSYEKL. The CDR3 bases are TGCGCCAGCAGCCAAGGGGGGCCCTTCATGGGCGATACGCAGTATTTT. Translated, it gives CASSQGGPFMGDTQYF.

V is TRBV25-1 and J is TRBJ2-1; TRBD1 might be the D (5 bases). The germline CDR1 and CDR2 sequences are MGHDK and SYGVNS. The V gene lost 2 bases and the J gene lost 2 bases, with 10 bases spanning the gap. The CDR3 is made up of 15 amino acids. The CDR3 loop reads CASSEGAGAYNEQFF. The CDR3 DNA sequence: TGTGCCAGCAGTGAAGGGGCAGGAGCCTACAATGAGCAGTTCTTC.

Worth noting for this clonotype: A much larger clone differs by one base, so this may be a read error. This rearrangement joins TRBV20-1 to TRBJ1-6, with TRBD1 matching 7 bases. Germline V gives CDR1 DFQATT, CDR2 SNEGSKA (reference sequence). CDR3 length equals 15 residues. V dropped 6 bases and J dropped 6; count of bases not matched to a gene: 11. The CDR3 region is CSAPDREVGNSPLHF. CDR3 bases: TGCAGTGCCCCCGACAGGGAAGTGGGTAATTCACCCCTCCACTTT.

This rearrangement joins TRBV2 to TRBJ2-7, with 13 bases fitting TRBD2. The CDR3 length is 16 residues. CDR1 SNHLY and CDR2 FYNNEI come from the germline V gene. With V trimmed by 6 bases and J by 3 bases, 8 bases remained unmatched. DNA of the CDR3: TGTGCCAGCAGCGCAGGGACTAGCGGGATTGACTACGAGCAGTACTTC. Translation: CASSAGTSGIDYEQYF.

The CDR3 DNA follows: TGCAGCGTTGGAGCGGGGGGGCTCAGTGAGCAGTTCTTC. As protein: CSVGAGGLSEQFF. The rearrangement joins TRBV29-1 to TRBJ2-1; 10 positions agree with TRBD2. V was pared by 4 bases and J by 9 bases, with 6 bases of the junction left unmatched. The CDR3 extends over 13 amino acids. Germline CDR1 and CDR2: SQVTM and ANQGSEA.

The genes are TRBV27 and TRBJ2-5; the match to TRBD1 covers 8 bases. TRBJ2-7 matches the DNA end more closely, so the J call is doubtful. The CDR3 is made up of 14 amino acids. CDR1 MNHEY and CDR2 SMNVEV come from the germline V gene (reference sequence). The DNA for the CDR3 is TGTGCCAGCAGCCGGGACAGGTGGGCCTACGAGCAGTACTTC. Its translation is CASSRDRWAYEQYF.

CDR3: CASSSQRTVPRNEQFF. CDR3 nucleotide sequence: TGTGCCAGCAGCTCACAGAGGACAGTCCCTAGGAATGAGCAGTTCTTC. This sequence joins TRBV6-2 or TRBV6-3 and TRBJ2-1; TRBD1 might be the D (6 bases). The germline gives CDR1 MNHEY, CDR2 SVGEGT. This CDR3 spans 16 amino acids. Trimming stripped 6 bases from V and 7 bases from J, with 22 bases between.

The chain combines TRBV10-3 with TRBJ2-3; 9 nucleotides agree with TRBD2. The CDR3 has 15 residues. Per germline, CDR1 ENHRY and CDR2 SYGVKD. V trimming: 6 bases; J trimming: 1 base; junction bases outside the gene matches: 5. This chain's CDR3 is CAISDTSGRTDTQYF. The CDR3 nucleotides are TGTGCCATCAGCGATACTAGCGGGCGCACAGATACGCAGTATTTT.

This clonotype has more than one count but fewer than ten. This chain links TRBV2 with TRBJ1-1, with D hard to call. In germline, CDR1 is SNHLY, CDR2 FYNNEI. The CDR3 has 13 residues. Trimming stripped 7 bases from V and 1 base from J, with 10 bases between. Here the CDR3 reads CASKFWANTEAFF. The CDR3 DNA sequence: TGTGCCAGCAAATTTTGGGCGAACACTGAAGCTTTCTTT.

This chain joins TRBV20-1 and TRBJ1-4; TRBD1 is a possible D gene (6 bases). CDR3 length equals 16 residues. The germline gives CDR1 DFQATT, CDR2 SNEGSKA (reference sequence). The germline V and J ends were trimmed by 4 bases and 2 bases, with 17 bases remaining between them. As DNA, the CDR3 is TGCAGTGCTAAGGCGGCCAGGGGAGGCACTAATGAAAAACTGTTTTTT. This codes for CSAKAARGGTNEKLFF.

The J gene is TRBJ2-3, the V gene TRBV7-2, with D unclear. V was cut by 5 bases and J by 1 base, with 10 bases left in between. This CDR3 comprises 14 residues. Germline values: CDR1 SGHTA, CDR2 FQGNSA. CDR3 amino acids: CASSQNTGTDTQYF. In DNA form, the CDR3 reads TGTGCCAGCAGCCAGAACACTGGCACAGATACGCAGTATTTT.

This rearrangement joins TRBV5-1 to TRBJ2-5; possible D gene TRBD2, 6 bases. V lost 6 bases and J lost 2, with 14 bases in between. This CDR3 has 14 amino acids. The germline V gene encodes CDR1 SGHRS and CDR2 YFSETQ. The CDR3 DNA reads as TGCGCCAGCACTAGGCAGGGAGGTCAAGAGACCCAGTACTTC. Its protein product is CASTRQGGQETQYF.